This T cell receptor (beta chain) was captured in a study of T cell responses to AZD1222 COVID-19 vaccine. Pooled in the analysis were second doses at about 4 or about 12 weeks. After removal of 5 bases from V and 7 bases from J, the junction contained 4 bases not matched to a gene. This CDR3 is 13 amino acids long. With regard to this clone: The antigen is undetermined.

Clones were sequenced by immunoSEQ multiplex PCR, and TCRdb holds only the in-frame ones, with some missing. The sample records some 150,000 clones, 87% being singletons. Findings of the study overall: Targets within unmutated variant regions were reportedly found for nearly half of spike-specific TCRs. Among vaccine-associated CD4 TCRs, coverage spanned spike, with dominance at 160-218 and 743-854. Clonal diversity may have been underestimated in mostly white British donors.

This TCR was sampled from an adult who received the AZD1222 COVID-19 vaccine. The specimen was peripheral blood, collected 28 days after the second AZD1222 dose. V usage is TRBV12-3 or TRBV12-4 and J usage is TRBJ1-4, with 7 bases fitting TRBD1. In DNA form, the CDR3 reads TGTGCCAGCAGTAGGCAGGGGGGTGAAAAACTGTTTTTT. Translation: CASSRQGGEKLFF.